The 2 T cell receptor beta chains below were found in one sample sequenced in a study of blood T cell repertoires in COVID-19 (dated by TCRdb to the early 2020s). Library generation was performed with the immunoSEQ multiplex PCR assay. In TCRdb, the immuneACCESS table is reduced to in-frame sequences with V and J assigned. These tables do not hold every clone; where another copy was compared, an unresolved V gene accounts for under half, and the others remain unexplained. Across this sample there are under 80,000 clones, with roughly four fifths seen only once. Of the sample, approximately 40% is held by the ten largest clones. The sample consisted of peripheral blood. These receptor sequences come from a man older than 75 with acute or convalescent COVID-19.

The chain combines TRBV4-1 with TRBJ1-4; D is uncertain. Germline CDR1 reads MGHRA; CDR2 reads YSYEKL. Trimming took 3 bases from V and 2 from J, leaving 7 bases between them. This CDR3 comprises 14 residues. As DNA, the CDR3 is TGCGCCAGCAGCCATTCCCTTACTAATGAAAAACTGTTTTTT. Amino acids: CASSHSLTNEKLFF.

The chain recombines TRBV19 with TRBJ1-1, with D possibly being TRBD1 (6 bases). The germline V gene has CDR1 LNHDA and CDR2 SQIVND (reference sequence). V was shortened by 5 bases and J by 4 bases, with 17 bases between the two germline ends. The CDR3 consists of 15 residues. In DNA form, the CDR3 reads TGTGCCAGTAGTTTGCAGACAGGCTACTCCACTGAAGCTTTCTTT. Its protein is CASSLQTGYSTEAFF.